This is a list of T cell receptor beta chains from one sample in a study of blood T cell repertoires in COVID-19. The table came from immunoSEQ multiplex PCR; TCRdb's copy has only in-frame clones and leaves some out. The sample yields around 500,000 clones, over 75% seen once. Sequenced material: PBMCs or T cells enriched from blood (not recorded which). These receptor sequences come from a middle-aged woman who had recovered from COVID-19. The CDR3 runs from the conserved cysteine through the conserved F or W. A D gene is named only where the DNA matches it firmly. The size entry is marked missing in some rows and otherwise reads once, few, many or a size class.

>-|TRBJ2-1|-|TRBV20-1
CSASAGQVQFF
TGCAGTGCTAGCGCGGGGCAGGTTCAGTTCTTC
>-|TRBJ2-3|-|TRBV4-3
CASSTRTERDTQYF
TGCGCCAGCAGCACCCGGACAGAGAGAGATACGCAGTATTTT
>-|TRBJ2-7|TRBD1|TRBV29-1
CSASNRGPYEQYF
TGCAGCGCATCTAACAGGGGCCCCTACGAGCAGTACTTC
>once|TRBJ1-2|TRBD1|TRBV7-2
CASRPTAGQGGYGYTF
TGTGCCAGCAGACCTACCGCGGGACAGGGGGGCTATGGCTACACCTTC
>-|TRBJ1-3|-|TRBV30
CAWSHTDSGNTIYF
TGTGCCTGGTCCCACACCGACTCTGGAAACACCATATATTTT
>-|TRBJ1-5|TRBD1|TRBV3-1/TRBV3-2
CASSQGWVGGGQPQHF
TGTGCCAGCAGCCAAGGTTGGGTAGGGGGCGGTCAGCCCCAGCATTTT
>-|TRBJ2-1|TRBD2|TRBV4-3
CASSQGGAGGIAGMNEQFF
TGCGCCAGCAGCCAAGGAGGAGCGGGAGGGATAGCGGGGATGAATGAGCAGTTCTTC
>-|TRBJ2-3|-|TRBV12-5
CASGLVYRSYGAGLTDTQYF
TGTGCTAGTGGTTTGGTATACCGAAGCTACGGAGCGGGCCTCACAGATACGCAGTATTTT
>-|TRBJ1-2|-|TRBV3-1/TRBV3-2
CASSQDRGYYTF
TGTGCCAGCAGCCAAGATAGGGGATACTACACCTTC
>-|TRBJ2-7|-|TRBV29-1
CSVAPGHASEQYF
TGCAGCGTTGCCCCAGGACACGCCTCCGAGCAGTACTTC
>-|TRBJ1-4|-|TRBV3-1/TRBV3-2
CASRSGKEKLFF
TGTGCCAGCAGATCAGGGAAGGAAAAACTGTTTTTT
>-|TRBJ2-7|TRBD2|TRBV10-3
CATSGLAGGYEQYF
TGTGCCACCTCGGGACTAGCGGGGGGCTACGAGCAGTACTTC
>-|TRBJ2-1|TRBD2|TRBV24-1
CATSDPRTSEQFF
TGTGCCACCAGTGATCCCAGGACTAGCGAGCAGTTCTTC
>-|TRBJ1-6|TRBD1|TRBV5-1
CASSSTGTGGISSPLHF
TGCGCCAGCAGCTCAACCGGGACAGGGGGCATTAGTTCACCCCTCCACTTT
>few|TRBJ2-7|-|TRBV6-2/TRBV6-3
CASSYSSVWGHSYEQYF
TGTGCCAGCAGTTACTCGAGCGTTTGGGGGCACTCCTACGAGCAGTACTTC
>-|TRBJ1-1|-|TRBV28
CASSLLEAEAFF
TGTGCCAGCAGTTTACTTGAGGCGGAAGCTTTCTTT
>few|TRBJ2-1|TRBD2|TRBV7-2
CASSFSLAADYNEQFF
TGTGCCAGCAGCTTTTCACTAGCGGCCGACTACAATGAGCAGTTCTTC
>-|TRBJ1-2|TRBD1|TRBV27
CASSGTGDYGYTF
TGTGCCAGCAGTGGGACAGGGGACTATGGCTACACCTTC
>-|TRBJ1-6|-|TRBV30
CAWSLSGSPLHF
TGTGCCTGGAGTCTTAGTGGTTCACCCCTCCACTTT
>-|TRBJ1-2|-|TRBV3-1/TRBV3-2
CASRGATNTPYGYTF
TGTGCCAGCAGAGGGGCCACAAATACCCCATATGGCTACACCTTC
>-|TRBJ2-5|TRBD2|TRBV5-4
CASSLLSSGETQYF
TGTGCCAGCAGCTTGTTGTCTAGCGGAGAGACCCAGTACTTC
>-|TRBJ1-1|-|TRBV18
CASSAKEQGTEAFF
TGTGCCAGCTCAGCTAAGGAACAGGGCACTGAAGCTTTCTTT
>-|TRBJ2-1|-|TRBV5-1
CASSPPGSSYNEQFF
TGCGCCAGCAGCCCTCCCGGGAGCTCCTACAATGAGCAGTTCTTC